Included here is one T cell receptor (beta chain) sequence, with context. This clone is a singleton in its sample. Its antigen is not yet known. Base-call qualities are not available, and no considerably larger clone is one nucleotide away. The sample is drawn from a study of cytomegalovirus exposure and HLA in healthy donors (TCRdb year 2017). About the study as a whole: According to an earlier analysis of around 600 of the donors, about 179 million T cells yielded 117 million unique TCR beta sequences and less than 300 Gb of sequence data. About 300 gigabases of sequencing data and 70 million to 95 million unique TCR sequences made up an early release that covered approximately 620 HLA-typed donors. Of the roughly 400 genotyped donors, around 81% fell in the genetic ancestry cluster associated with self-reported Caucasian donors. The study aimed to test whether cataloging public T cell receptors could reveal signatures of past pathogen exposure. The study profiled the T cell repertoires of 500 to 800 subjects by immunosequencing and related them to cytomegalovirus serostatus. Along with the approximately 620-subject first cohort, a separate validation cohort of about 110 different subjects was used. To predict cytomegalovirus infection status, the study combined high-throughput TCR immunosequencing, statistical association of individual TCRs with disease status, and machine learning. A later analysis re-analyzed previously published TCR beta repertoires from roughly 630 donors and added high-resolution HLA genotyping to study TCR occurrence patterns. Rather than drawing on any new phenotypic data, the later analysis identified candidate immune exposures from TCR beta sequences and the way those sequences occurred across donors. In an earlier analysis of 587 of the donors, high-throughput TCR beta sequencing was used to judge whether each TCR beta V gene segment behaved as functional or pseudogenic. Donor age, sex, ethnicity and CMV serostatus were compiled together with the repertoire data. In a later genetic analysis, genome-wide SNP genotypes for about three fifths of the roughly 670 donors were used, and that subset was treated as a discovery cohort. All discovery cohort repertoires had been generated using a single sequencing platform. HLA typing included class I and class II loci at four-digit resolution. The number of donors typed differed by locus, with about 620-630 for A, B, C, DRB1 and DQB1, roughly 520 for DQA1, 600 to 610 for DPA1, and under 490 for DPB1. Four to six DR-DQ haplotypes were handled as single units for association and clustering, since linkage in the cohort was strong. On average, roughly 200,000 unique TCR beta nucleotide sequences were sequenced per donor among 300 to 500 genotyped donors of the cohort, with roughly 18% of those sequences being non-productive. The paper's findings and limits, for the study overall: Most TCR sequences were observed very rarely across donors, whereas some public TCRs were present in many individuals. When HLA alleles, especially DR and DQ, strongly co-occurred, attributing TCR associations to individual alleles was difficult. A later genetic analysis associated a missense DCLRE1C variant with V-gene and J-gene trimming of TCR beta chains, and an independent cohort replicated the association. Because counts were too low, approximately 18 rarely observed V segments, including chromosome 9 orphons, were excluded from the earlier analysis of 587 of the donors. A few of the identified cytomegalovirus-associated TCR beta chains were confirmed in vitro to be specific for cytomegalovirus antigens. The study gave a list of 150 to 200 TCR beta chains associated with cytomegalovirus. CMV serostatus was the only immune exposure information available for the cohort. A later analysis associated 16,951 TCR beta sequences with specific HLA alleles at a false discovery rate of 0.05. In a later genetic analysis, fewer N-insertions in productive TCRs were reported among donors in an Asian-associated ancestry cluster than the roughly 700-donor mean. According to the authors, the approach could potentially be generalized to other disease states and immunological phenotypes. A later analysis found that HLA-associated TCR beta chains were more clonally expanded and had lower generation probabilities than equally common non-associated chains. According to a later analysis, parvovirus B19, influenza, CMV and Epstein-Barr virus appeared linked to several top co-occurrence clusters. A later analysis found that most CMV-associated TCR beta chains appeared HLA-restricted, with HLA associations seemingly driven largely by CMV exposure. Linkage disequilibrium might explain the correlated functional status among segregating V segments, but an unknown experimental factor could not be ruled out. Some IMGT-functional V segments, including TRBV6-2 and TRBV6-3, could not be told apart with the 87-base-pair reads, so those segments were excluded. A group of highly shared sequence variants was considered likely to be a technical artifact of the sequencing pipeline. In both the original and validation cohorts, the classifier was reported to diagnose cytomegalovirus status with high specificity and sensitivity. A later analysis found that TCR association rates varied across HLA loci, with DRB1 alleles showing the most associated TCRs and HLA-C alleles the fewest. Roughly uniform sequencing depth across donors was assumed in presence/absence analyses, although this assumption may not hold. A further reported finding was that TCR beta sequences accurately predicted the HLA-A and HLA-B alleles for most subjects in the first cohort. An earlier analysis of around 540 of the donors showed that most TCR beta V segments appeared in productive rearrangements either about 87% or about 30% of the time, which broadly matched IMGT annotations. The cohort was sequenced for TCR beta chains only, and without alpha or paired-chain data the features that could be detected were limited. Because HLA typing was unavailable for some donors at each locus, only the typed subset was used in association tests.

Library generation was performed with the immunoSEQ multiplex PCR assay. For the multiplex PCR, a mixture combining 60 forward primers for TCR Vbeta segments and 13 reverse primers for TCR Jbeta segments was used. A multiplex PCR assay on genomic DNA amplified the CDR3 region of rearranged TCR beta genes. The amplified TCR beta libraries were sequenced on the Illumina HiSeq System as 87-base-pair reads. In the source study's methods: Across the 600 to 700 repertoires, a later analysis counted tens of millions of unique TCR beta chains, some 11 million of which were shared by at least two donors. Raw reads were error-corrected and collapsed into unique sequences with a nearest-neighbor algorithm that merged closely related sequences to remove PCR and sequencing errors. Alignment of CDR3 sequences to IMGT reference sequences was used to assign V, D and J gene segments. For a sequence to be retained, a match of at least six nucleotides to both a V gene segment and a J gene segment was required. Rearrangements were called productive when the CDR3 lacked stop codons and stayed in frame with V and J; all others were non-productive. Following IMGT convention, CDR3 was defined as the stretch from the second conserved V-encoded cysteine to the conserved J-encoded phenylalanine. The earlier analysis of a few hundred of the donors excluded sequences that lacked an unambiguous match to a single V gene segment. An earlier analysis of 587 of the donors classified V segments as functional when productive rearrangements were above 56.7% and as segregating when the standard deviation between donors was above 5%. To diagnose cytomegalovirus status from the catalog of TCR beta chain sequences, a statistical classification framework was built. V and J gene assignment, in a later analysis, came from comparing TCR nucleotide sequences with IMGT/GENE-DB human TR gene sequences. Using the TCRdist pipeline, a later analysis assigned CDR3 sequences along with most-parsimonious VDJ recombination scenarios. A later analysis defined each TCR beta chain by its CDR3 amino acid sequence plus V-gene family, and excluded reads lacking a unique V-gene family. To address suspected cross-contamination and a sequencing artifact, a later analysis removed under 600 highly shared, low-generation-probability nucleotide sequences. A later analysis calculated a clonal expansion index for each public chain from normalized within-repertoire ranks of inferred template counts. In a later analysis, generation probabilities were computed using a VDJ recombination model fitted to out-of-frame rearrangements, and the results were checked against IGoR. Hypergeometric tests were used in a later analysis to score TCR-TCR, TCR-HLA and TCR-CMV co-occurrence, with a repertoire-size bias correction applied to the TCR pairs. A later analysis estimated false discovery rates by permuting HLA or CMV assignments 20 times. A later analysis grouped co-occurring TCRs with DBSCAN, adding TCRdist sequence similarity when clustering within HLA-allele-positive subsets. For co-occurrence clustering, repertoires with fewer than 30,000 or more than 120,000 public chains were excluded, along with roughly five repertoires with anomalous nucleotide sharing. TCRdb mirrors the immuneACCESS table, restricted to in-frame sequences. Some clones are absent from its copies; in checked studies, under half trace to an unresolved V gene, and the reason for the others is unknown. The DNA was the basis for D and trimming; V, J and clone size are from that table. The sample data list 160,000 or so clones, and approximately 80% of these were observed just once. The leading ten clones occupy approximately 1.5% of the sample.

The cohort was made up of 666 healthy bone marrow donors. At the time of sampling, every cohort member was nominally healthy, though immune exposures that went unrecorded were likely present. The donor tested CMV seronegative, placing the donor among the 350 or so seronegative members of the cohort. A peripheral blood sample was collected from each donor, and TCR beta sequencing was performed on peripheral blood mononuclear cells. Genomic DNA extraction from the blood cell samples was performed with the Qiagen DNeasy Blood Extraction Kit. V ends up 3 bases short and J 4 bases short, with an unmatched junction base count of 9. The CDR3 holds 16 amino acids from the cysteine to the phenylalanine. The only DNA kept is the CDR3, 48 bases in frame from the first base. CDR1 MDHEN and CDR2 SYDVKM were looked up in the germline V gene.

This receptor was taken from a woman under 30 in good health and CMV-seronegative. The sequenced sample consisted of PBMCs. The chain is assembled from TRBV28 and TRBJ1-5; TRBD1 fits 7 bases in the junction. CDR3 loop: CASSFSTGTVNQPQHF. The nucleotides read TGTGCCAGCAGTTTTAGCACCGGGACAGTAAATCAGCCCCAGCATTTT.